What follows is one TCR beta chain and its context. Its target is not known. This record belongs to a study of T cell responses to AZD1222 COVID-19 vaccine. The study, taken as a whole, reports: Spike-specific TCR breadth and depth went up after people got two AZD1222 doses. The sample set comprised mostly white British donors with more females, and clonal diversity was possibly underestimated.

The table came from immunoSEQ multiplex PCR; TCRdb's copy has only in-frame clones and leaves some out. The data hold 160,000 or so clones, with 85% to 90% observed a single time. Here the sequenced sample was peripheral blood, taken 28 days after the second dose of the MenACWY control vaccine. This receptor was taken from an adult who received the MenACWY meningococcal vaccine as a control.

The CDR3 loop reads CASSLADTQYF. CDR3 bases: TGTGCCAGCAGTCTAGCAGATACGCAGTATTTT. The chain employs TRBV6-5 and TRBJ2-3; D is unclear. The CDR3 runs to 11 residues. With 5 bases removed from V and 4 bases from J, the gap between germline ends came to 4 bases. Germline V lookup: CDR1 MNHEY, CDR2 SVGAGI.